Listed below are T cell receptor beta chains from one sample, sequenced in a study of cytomegalovirus exposure and HLA in healthy donors. Assay: immunoSEQ multiplex PCR; the TCRdb copy retains only in-frame clones and omits some. This sample carries roughly 110,000 clones, 79% of them seen once, and the ten largest clones take approximately 3%. The sample taken for sequencing was PBMCs. These receptors were taken from a woman aged 18 to 35 in good health and CMV-seropositive. CDR3s include the opening cysteine and the closing phenylalanine or tryptophan. D genes are given only for firm matches. Rows may omit the clone size; those that give it use once, few, many or a size class.

>-|-|TRBV19|TRBJ2-7
CASSNSGLEDYEQYF
TGTGCCAGTAGTAACAGCGGGCTAGAAGACTACGAGCAGTACTTC
>-|once|TRBV28|TRBJ2-1
CASSLSGHEQFF
TGTGCCAGCAGCCTTAGCGGCCATGAGCAGTTCTTC
>-|-|TRBV14|TRBJ2-1
CASSQGRGRRNEQFF
TGTGCCAGCAGCCAAGGGCGAGGGCGGCGTAATGAGCAGTTCTTC
>-|-|TRBV15|TRBJ1-2
CATSRENGYGYTF
TGTGCCACCAGCAGAGAGAACGGGTATGGCTACACCTTC
>-|-|TRBV6-5|TRBJ1-1
CASTLSGSTEAFF
TGTGCCAGCACTCTCTCGGGTTCCACTGAAGCTTTCTTT
>TRBD1|-|TRBV2|TRBJ1-5
CASSERNRGFNQPQHF
TGTGCCAGCAGTGAACGGAACAGGGGATTCAATCAGCCCCAGCATTTT
>TRBD2|-|TRBV30|TRBJ2-5
CAWTSILAGGPDFAEAQYF
TGTGCCTGGACTTCTATACTAGCGGGAGGGCCGGATTTCGCGGAGGCCCAGTACTTC
>-|-|TRBV27|TRBJ1-1
CASSPLGILMNTEAFF
TGTGCCAGCAGCCCGCTGGGCATACTCATGAACACTGAAGCTTTCTTT
>TRBD1|-|TRBV28|TRBJ1-4
CASSQTGVGEKLFF
TGTGCCAGCAGCCAGACAGGGGTGGGGGAAAAACTGTTTTTT
>-|-|TRBV5-8|TRBJ1-5
CASSLASTATQPQHF
TGTGCCAGCAGCTTGGCTTCGACAGCCACCCAGCCCCAGCATTTT
>-|few|TRBV9|TRBJ2-2
CASSVRRDETGELFF
TGTGCCAGCAGCGTAAGGAGGGATGAGACCGGGGAGCTGTTTTTT
>-|-|TRBV7-9|TRBJ2-1
CASSQTLSGMDEQFF
TGTGCCAGCAGCCAAACCCTCTCGGGGATGGATGAGCAGTTCTTC
>TRBD1|few|TRBV25-1|TRBJ1-1
CASSHNRGYTEAFF
TGTGCCAGCAGCCATAACAGGGGCTACACTGAAGCTTTCTTT
>TRBD2|-|TRBV30|TRBJ2-1
CAWRDRLAGGLYNEQFF
TGTGCCTGGAGGGACAGACTAGCGGGAGGGCTTTACAATGAGCAGTTCTTC
>TRBD1|-|TRBV23-1|TRBJ2-5
CASSHRRQGARETQYF
TGCGCCAGCAGTCATCGCCGACAGGGGGCTCGGGAGACCCAGTACTTC
>TRBD1|-|TRBV19|TRBJ1-1
CASRKTGGENTEAFF
TGTGCCAGTAGGAAGACAGGGGGTGAGAACACTGAAGCTTTCTTT
>TRBD2|-|TRBV6-5|TRBJ2-1
CASSSSGSNEQFF
TGTGCCAGCAGTTCGAGCGGGAGCAATGAGCAGTTCTTC
>-|-|TRBV25-1|TRBJ1-2
CASFSGLLGGYTF
TGTGCCAGTTTTTCAGGACTACTTGGAGGCTACACCTTC
>-|-|TRBV5-4|TRBJ2-5
CASSLQGYGETQYF
TGTGCCAGCTCCTTACAGGGTTACGGAGAGACCCAGTACTTC
>TRBD2|-|TRBV6-5|TRBJ2-7
CASGGSDYEQYF
TGTGCCAGCGGCGGGAGTGACTACGAGCAGTACTTC
>TRBD1|-|TRBV12-5|TRBJ2-7
CASGFPNRDSLYEQYF
TGTGCTAGTGGTTTCCCCAACCGGGACAGCCTGTACGAGCAGTACTTC
>-|-|TRBV7-9|TRBJ1-2
CSSSLGAEAGVGYTF
TGTTCCAGCAGCTTAGGGGCGGAGGCAGGGGTTGGCTACACCTTC
>TRBD1|-|TRBV6-5|TRBJ2-1
CASSYYRDSHYNEQFF
TGTGCCAGCAGTTATTACCGGGACAGTCACTACAATGAGCAGTTCTTC
>-|-|TRBV25-1|TRBJ1-1
CASNPGNTEAFF
TGTGCCAGCAATCCAGGGAACACTGAAGCTTTCTTT
>-|-|TRBV15|TRBJ1-2
CATESRSGYTF
TGTGCAACCGAGAGCCGTTCCGGCTACACCTTC
>-|-|TRBV10-3|TRBJ2-7
CAIRASPQKSYEQYF
TGTGCCATCAGGGCCTCACCGCAGAAATCCTACGAGCAGTACTTC
>TRBD1|once|TRBV5-1|TRBJ1-6
CASSTEPGQGVSPLHF
TGCGCCAGCAGCACGGAGCCGGGACAGGGCGTTTCACCCCTCCACTTT
>-|-|TRBV13|TRBJ1-3
CASSLDPSGSGNTIYF
TGTGCCAGCAGCTTAGATCCCTCCGGCTCTGGAAACACCATATATTTT
>-|-|TRBV27|TRBJ1-1
CASSLFQGHTEAFF
TGTGCCAGCAGTTTATTCCAGGGTCATACTGAAGCTTTCTTT
>-|few|TRBV10-3|TRBJ2-6
CAISDRRGSGANVLTF
TGTGCCATCAGTGACAGAAGGGGCTCTGGGGCCAACGTCCTGACTTTC
>TRBD2|-|TRBV15|TRBJ2-2
CATSRDSLAGVPGELFF
TGTGCCACCAGCAGAGATAGTCTAGCGGGAGTACCCGGGGAGCTGTTTTTT
>-|few|TRBV21-1|TRBJ1-1
CASRLRVGGGTEAFF
-
>-|few|TRBV6-6|TRBJ2-3
CASSDRLSSTDTQYF
TGTGCCAGCAGCGACAGGTTATCTAGCACAGATACGCAGTATTTT
>-|-|TRBV15|TRBJ1-1
CGTSREEIWHRVSAAFF
TGTGGCACCAGCAGAGAGGAAATTTGGCACCGGGTGTCTGCAGCTTTCTTT
>-|few|TRBV28|TRBJ1-5
CASGPDYNQPQHF
TGTGCCAGCGGGCCAGACTACAATCAGCCCCAGCATTTT
>TRBD2|-|TRBV4-2|TRBJ2-7
CASSGGSGSYEQYF
TGTGCCAGCAGTGGGGGTAGCGGGAGTTACGAGCAGTACTTC
>TRBD1|-|TRBV5-1|TRBJ1-2
CASSTVQGARYGYTF
TGCGCCAGCAGCACCGTACAGGGGGCGCGGTATGGCTACACCTTC
>TRBD1|few|TRBV9|TRBJ1-1
CASSLGTGNTEAFF
TGTGCCAGCAGCCTTGGGACAGGGAACACTGAAGCTTTCTTT
>TRBD2|-|TRBV4-2|TRBJ2-1
CASSHRVAGSSYNEQFF
TGTGCCAGCAGCCACAGAGTAGCGGGGAGCTCCTACAATGAGCAGTTCTTC
>-|few|TRBV27|TRBJ1-3
CASKTLGASGNTIYF
TGTGCCAGCAAGACGCTAGGGGCCTCTGGAAACACCATATATTTT
>-|few|TRBV9|TRBJ1-4
CASSGGILKEKLFF
TGTGCCAGCAGCGGAGGAATTCTGAAGGAAAAACTGTTTTTT